The 14 T cell receptor beta chains below were found in one sample sequenced in a study of regulatory T cells in long-lasting Graves disease. As for time point: newly diagnosed GD, antithyroid drugs for less than 3 months. The TCR library used RNA extracted from PBMCs. Relying on iRepertoire HTBI primers and Arm-PCR of CDR3 regions, the team built TCR beta libraries. MiXCR was run by TCRdb on the multiplex PCR reads, yielding one entry per CDR3 protein. The sample includes roughly 500,000 distinct CDR3 sequences, 12% of them seen just once. The same sample was also studied in work on T cells in Graves' hyperthyroidism and ophthalmopathy.

Sequenced material: peripheral blood mononuclear cells (PBMCs), taken at new diagnosis, from a patient treated with antithyroid drugs. These receptor sequences come from a woman aged 25-40 years with Graves disease.

The V and J genes are TRBV7-8 and TRBJ2-2; D call uncertain. The germline gives CDR1 SGHVS, CDR2 FQNEAQ. The CDR3 loop spans 15 amino acids. Trimming took 2 bases from V and 6 from J, leaving 13 bases between them. The CDR3 DNA reads as TGTGCCAGCAGCTTAAACCCGACCCCGGCCGGGGAGCTGTTTTTT. The encoded protein is CASSLNPTPAGELFF.

This clonotype was found once. One base separates it from a far larger clone, so it is likely a read error. The chain joins TRBV28 to TRBJ2-2, with 8 bases fitting TRBD2. J lost 5 bases, V lost 6 bases, and 14 bases had no gene match. Germline V CDR1 and CDR2: MDHEN, SYDVKM. CDR3 length: 17 residues. In DNA, the CDR3 is TGTGCCAGCAGCCCGGGACTATCGGGAGGGAAAACCGGGGAGCTGTTTTTT. Its translation: CASSPGLSGGKTGELFF.

This clonotype turned up a few times. The chain is built from TRBV5-1 and TRBJ1-1; 11 nucleotides agree with TRBD1. The V gene end was trimmed by 2 bases and the J gene end by 3 bases; junction bases not matched to a gene: 12. CDR3 size: 18 residues. CDR1 and CDR2 (germline): SGHRS, YFSETQ. The CDR3 region has the DNA TGCGCCAGCAGCTTTGGACAGGGGGCTGATGGGGTGGACACTGAAGCTTTCTTT. Translation: CASSFGQGADGVDTEAFF.

This clonotype was seen at least ten times. J is TRBJ2-1 and V is TRBV28, with 10 bases aligning to TRBD2. From germline, CDR1 is MDHEN and CDR2 SYDVKM. The junction had 9 bases not matched to a gene; V was cut back by 3 bases and J by 4 bases. The CDR3 loop spans 17 amino acids. CDR3 amino acids: CASSFGASGSRYNEQFF. The CDR3 DNA sequence: TGTGCCAGCAGTTTTGGGGCTAGCGGGAGCCGTTACAATGAGCAGTTCTTC.

This clonotype was counted at least ten times. The gene calls are TRBV4-1 and TRBJ1-6, with D possibly TRBD1 on 5 matching bases. The CDR3 loop spans 22 amino acids. Trimming took 0 bases from V and 0 from J, leaving 24 bases between them. CDR1 MGHRA and CDR2 YSYEKL come from the germline V gene. CDR3 bases: TGCGCCAGCAGCCAAGAGAGGGACCAGAATATGTTACTTCACTCCTATAATTCACCCCTCCACTTT. Its translation: CASSQERDQNMLLHSYNSPLHF.

The chain links TRBV6-5 to TRBJ2-5, with 13 bases identical to TRBD2. V shed 2 bases and J 2 bases; nucleotides not matched to a gene: 2. CDR3 length: 16 amino acids. Germline V gene sequence: CDR1 MNHEY, CDR2 SVGAGI. For the CDR3, the DNA is TGTGCCAGCAGTTACCCGGGACTAGCGGGGCAAGAGACCCAGTACTTC. It translates to CASSYPGLAGQETQYF.

The CDR3 DNA is TGTGCCAGCAGCTTGATGGCAGGCACTGAAGCTTTCTTT. It specifies CASSLMAGTEAFF. The rearrangement joins TRBV5-4 to TRBJ1-1; no reliable D call. The V gene lost 1 base and the J gene lost 4 bases, with 8 bases spanning the gap. This CDR3 has 13 amino acids. Germline CDR1 SGHNT, CDR2 YYREEE (reference sequence).

This clonotype was seen repeatedly, ten times or more. The chain recombines TRBV5-1 with TRBJ2-5; no clear D gene. V lost 0 bases to trimming and J lost 1 base, with 7 bases between them. This CDR3 has 14 residues. Germline loops: CDR1 SGHRS, CDR2 YFSETQ. The CDR3 region is CASSLGEGQETQYF. Here the CDR3 DNA reads TGCGCCAGCAGCTTGGGTGAAGGCCAAGAGACCCAGTACTTC.

This clonotype was detected a few times. The genes are TRBV7-9 and TRBJ1-1; D gene ambiguous. Trimming left V 2 bases short and J 7 bases short, with 14 bases between. There are 14 residues in the CDR3. CDR1 and CDR2 from the germline V gene are SEHNR and FQNEAQ (reference sequence). The DNA for the CDR3 is TGTGCCAGCAGCTTATCGCTCGACGCCCTTGAAGCTTTCTTT. This sequence encodes CASSLSLDALEAFF.

This clonotype appeared many times. The chain combines TRBV9 with TRBJ2-7; 9 positions match TRBD2. CDR3 length: 13 residues. With V trimmed by 2 bases and J by 5 bases, 2 bases remained unmatched. Germline V gene data show CDR1 as SGDLS and CDR2 as YYNGEE. CDR3 bases: TGTGCCAGCAGCGTTGGGACTAGCAACGAGCAGTACTTC. Its translation is CASSVGTSNEQYF.

In this sample, this clonotype turned up many times. V is TRBV13 and J is TRBJ2-4; D possibly matches TRBD1 or TRBD2 (5 bases each). The germline V and J ends were trimmed by 5 bases and 9 bases, with 17 bases remaining between them. The CDR3 length is 14 residues. Looked up from germline, CDR1 is PRHDT and CDR2 is FYEKMQ (reference sequence). The CDR3 sequence is CASSASYGASIQYF. Here the CDR3 DNA reads TGTGCCAGCAGCGCCTCTTACGGGGCCTCCATTCAGTACTTC.

The genes are TRBV4-1 and TRBJ1-2; weak D call: TRBD1 (6 bases). The ends were cut back, 1 base at V and 5 bases at J, with 14 bases in the middle. Germline loops: CDR1 MGHRA, CDR2 YSYEKL. This CDR3 comprises 15 residues. The CDR3 DNA reads as TGCGCCAGCAGCCAAGCTCGGCAGGGGAGGTATGGCTACACCTTC. Translating gives CASSQARQGRYGYTF.

This rearrangement joins TRBV5-1 to TRBJ2-7; D call uncertain. Per the germline V gene, CDR1 is SGHRS and CDR2 is YFSETQ. The CDR3 runs to 17 residues. Trimming cost V 4 bases and J 1 base, with 21 bases left between them. The CDR3 protein is CASSLVTGMAGSYEQYF. DNA of the CDR3: TGCGCCAGCAGCCTGGTAACCGGCATGGCAGGATCCTACGAGCAGTACTTC.

This clonotype was seen more than once but under ten times. The V gene is TRBV7-9, the J gene TRBJ1-2, with D perhaps matching TRBD1 (5 bases). Germline V gives CDR1 SEHNR, CDR2 FQNEAQ (reference sequence). This CDR3 is 14 amino acids long. V gave up 1 base and J gave up 3 bases, with 9 bases separating them. DNA of the CDR3: TGTGCCAGCAGCTTAGGGGGCAGTGACTATGGCTACACCTTC. Translating it yields CASSLGGSDYGYTF.